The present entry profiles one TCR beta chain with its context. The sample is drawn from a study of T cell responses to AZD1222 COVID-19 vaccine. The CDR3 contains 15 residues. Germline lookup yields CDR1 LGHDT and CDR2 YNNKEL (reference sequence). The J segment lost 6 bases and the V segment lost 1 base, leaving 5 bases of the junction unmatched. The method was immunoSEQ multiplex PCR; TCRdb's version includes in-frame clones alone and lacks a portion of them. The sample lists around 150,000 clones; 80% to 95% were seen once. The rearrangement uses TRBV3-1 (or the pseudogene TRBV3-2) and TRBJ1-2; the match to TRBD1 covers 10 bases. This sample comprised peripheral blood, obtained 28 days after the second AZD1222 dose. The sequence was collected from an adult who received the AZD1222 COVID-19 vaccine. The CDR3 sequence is CASSQVRTGGHGYTF. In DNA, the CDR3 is TGTGCCAGCAGCCAAGTCCGGACAGGGGGGCATGGCTACACCTTC.